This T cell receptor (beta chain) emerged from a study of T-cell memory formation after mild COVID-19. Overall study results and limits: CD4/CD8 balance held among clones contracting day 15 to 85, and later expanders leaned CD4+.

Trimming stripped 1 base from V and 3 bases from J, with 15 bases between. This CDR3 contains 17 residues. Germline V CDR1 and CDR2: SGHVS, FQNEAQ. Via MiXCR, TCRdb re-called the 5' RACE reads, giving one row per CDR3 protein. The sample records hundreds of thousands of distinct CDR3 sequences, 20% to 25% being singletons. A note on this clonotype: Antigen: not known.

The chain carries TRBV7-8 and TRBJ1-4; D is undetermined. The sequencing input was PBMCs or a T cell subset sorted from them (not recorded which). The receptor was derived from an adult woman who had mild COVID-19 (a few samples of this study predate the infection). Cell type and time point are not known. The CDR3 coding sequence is TGTGCCAGCAGCTTAGAAAGGGCGCGGAGTGCTAATGAAAAACTGTTTTTT. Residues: CASSLERARSANEKLFF.